The T cell receptor (beta chain) under discussion was sequenced for a study of blood T cell repertoires in COVID-19. At the level of the study: Donors in the United States, Italy and Spain gave samples during acute or convalescent COVID-19. PBMCs, B-cell-depleted T cells, or T cells were the source of the cDNA or gDNA that made up the material.

CDR1 and CDR2 (germline): SGHRS, YFSETQ. V lost 0 bases to trimming and J lost 7 bases, with 14 bases between them. This CDR3 region has 16 residues. In the study's own analysis: How many nucleated cells were present was estimated from reference gene primer amplification. Measured with immunoSEQ multiplex PCR; TCRdb has only the in-frame clones, and not every one. V and J calls and clone size are given by that table; D and trimming were obtained from the DNA. The sample lists 250,000 or so clones, 87% occurring once. This chain connects TRBV5-1 to TRBJ1-6; TRBD1 might be the D (6 bases). Sequencing was done on a sample of peripheral blood. The receptor comes from a woman aged 40 to 49 who had recovered from COVID-19. This CDR3 is CASSLETGFGNSPLHF. Here the CDR3 DNA reads TGCGCCAGCAGCTTGGAGACAGGTTTTGGCAATTCACCCCTCCACTTT.